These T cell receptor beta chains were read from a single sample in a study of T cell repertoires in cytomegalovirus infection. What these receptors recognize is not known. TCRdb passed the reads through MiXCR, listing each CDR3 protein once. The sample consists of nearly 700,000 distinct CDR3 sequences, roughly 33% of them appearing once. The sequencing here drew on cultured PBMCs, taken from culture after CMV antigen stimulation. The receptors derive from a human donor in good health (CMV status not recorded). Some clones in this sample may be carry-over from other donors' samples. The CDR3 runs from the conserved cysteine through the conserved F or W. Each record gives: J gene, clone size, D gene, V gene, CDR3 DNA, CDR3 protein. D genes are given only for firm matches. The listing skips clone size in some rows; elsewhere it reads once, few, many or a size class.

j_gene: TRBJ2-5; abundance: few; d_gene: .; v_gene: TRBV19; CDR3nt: TGTGCCAGTAGTATAGGACGGCAAGAGACCCAGTACTTC; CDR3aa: CASSIGRQETQYF
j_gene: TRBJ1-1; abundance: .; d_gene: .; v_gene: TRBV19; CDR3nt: TGTGCCAGTATGTCCAGGGGCCGGTACACTGAAGCTTTCTTT; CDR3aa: CASMSRGRYTEAFF
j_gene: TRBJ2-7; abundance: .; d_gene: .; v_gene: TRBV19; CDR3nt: TGTGCCAGTAGTAGTATCCGGGACATTGGGACCTCCTACGAGCAGTACTTC; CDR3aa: CASSSIRDIGTSYEQYF
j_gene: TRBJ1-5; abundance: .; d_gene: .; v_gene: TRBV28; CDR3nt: TGTGCCAGCAACCCGACCCCCCGGCCCAATCAGCCCCAGCATTTT; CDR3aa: CASNPTPRPNQPQHF
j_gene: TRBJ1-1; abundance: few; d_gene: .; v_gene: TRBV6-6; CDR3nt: TGTGCCAGCAGTGACCAGGGCATGAACACTGAAGCTTTCTTT; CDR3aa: CASSDQGMNTEAFF
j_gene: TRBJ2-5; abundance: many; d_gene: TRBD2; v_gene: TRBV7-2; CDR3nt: TGTGCCAGCAGCTTAATTCCGGGGGGCCAAGAGACCCAGTACTTC; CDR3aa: CASSLIPGGQETQYF
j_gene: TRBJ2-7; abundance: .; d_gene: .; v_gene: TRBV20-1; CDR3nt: TGCAGTGCTAGGGGCAGTGGCGTCGGGACACAAACCTACGAGCAGTACTTC; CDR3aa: CSARGSGVGTQTYEQYF
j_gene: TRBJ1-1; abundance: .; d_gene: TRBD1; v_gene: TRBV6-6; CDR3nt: TGTGCCAGCACCCTTACAGGGGCCGCTGAAGCTTTCTTT; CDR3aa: CASTLTGAAEAFF
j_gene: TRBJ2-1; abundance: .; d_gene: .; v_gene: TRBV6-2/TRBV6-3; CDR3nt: TGTGCCAGCAAGTACCCCATAGGTGAGCAGTTCTTC; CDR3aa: CASKYPIGEQFF
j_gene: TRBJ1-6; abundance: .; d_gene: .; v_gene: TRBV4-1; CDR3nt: TGCGCCAGCAGCACCCGACAGAGACCTAAGGGAAATTCACCCCTCCACTTT; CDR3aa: CASSTRQRPKGNSPLHF
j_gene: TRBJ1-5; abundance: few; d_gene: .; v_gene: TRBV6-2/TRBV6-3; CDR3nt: TGTGCCAGCAGTAGGATGGGGGTTCTCAATCAGCCCCAGCATTTT; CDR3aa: CASSRMGVLNQPQHF
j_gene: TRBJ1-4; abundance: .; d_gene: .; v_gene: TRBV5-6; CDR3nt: TGTGCCAGCAGCCCCGATCCCGGGGGGGGAGTCGAAAAACTGTTTTTT; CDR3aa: CASSPDPGGGVEKLFF
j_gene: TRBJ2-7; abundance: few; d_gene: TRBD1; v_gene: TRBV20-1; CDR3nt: TGCAGTGCGCGGAAAGCCGGGACAGACTACTACGAGCAGTACTTC; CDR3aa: CSARKAGTDYYEQYF
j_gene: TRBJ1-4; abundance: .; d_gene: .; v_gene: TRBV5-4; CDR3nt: TGTGCCAGCAGCTTCCAGGGCGAGGCTAATGAAAAACTGTTTTTT; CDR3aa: CASSFQGEANEKLFF
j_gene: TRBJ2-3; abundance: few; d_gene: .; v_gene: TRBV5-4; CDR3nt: TGTGCCAGCAGCTTATCATCCGGGGGCACAGATACGCAGTATTTT; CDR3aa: CASSLSSGGTDTQYF
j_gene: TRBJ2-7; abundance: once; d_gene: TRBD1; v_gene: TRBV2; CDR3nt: TGTGCCAGCAAGTTGACAGGGGGTACCTACGAGCAGTACTTC; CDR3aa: CASKLTGGTYEQYF
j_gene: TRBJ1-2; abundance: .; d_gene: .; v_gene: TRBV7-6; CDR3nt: TGTGCCAGCAGCACGGAGAGGGGACGAGGATATGGCTACACCTTC; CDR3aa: CASSTERGRGYGYTF
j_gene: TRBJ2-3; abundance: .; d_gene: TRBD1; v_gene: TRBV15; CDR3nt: TGTGCCACCAGCCACAGGGGTAGCACAGATACGCAGTATTTT; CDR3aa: CATSHRGSTDTQYF
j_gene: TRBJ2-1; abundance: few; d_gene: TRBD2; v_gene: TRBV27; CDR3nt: TGTGCCAGCAGAACCCCTAGCGGGGCCCGCCACAATGAGCAGTTCTTC; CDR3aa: CASRTPSGARHNEQFF
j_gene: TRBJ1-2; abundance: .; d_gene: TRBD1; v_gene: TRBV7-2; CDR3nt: TGTGCCAGCAGCCCTCAACAGGGGCTCAACTATGGCTACACCTTC; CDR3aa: CASSPQQGLNYGYTF
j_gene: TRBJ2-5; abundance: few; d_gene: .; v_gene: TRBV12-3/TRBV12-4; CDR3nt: TGTGCCAGCTCCGACAACTGGTACCAAGAGACCCAGTACTTC; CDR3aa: CASSDNWYQETQYF
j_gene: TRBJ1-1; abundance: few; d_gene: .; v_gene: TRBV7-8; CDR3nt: TGTGCCAGCAGCTCCCGACAGATCATGAACACTGAAGCTTTCTTT; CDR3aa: CASSSRQIMNTEAFF
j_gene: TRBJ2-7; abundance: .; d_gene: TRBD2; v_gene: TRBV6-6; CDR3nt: TGTGCCAGCAGTTACTGGGCCAGCGGGAGAGGGGAGCAGTACTTC; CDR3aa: CASSYWASGRGEQYF
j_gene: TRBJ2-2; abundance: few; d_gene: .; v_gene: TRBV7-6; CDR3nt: TGTGCCAGCAGCTTAAGCCCTAGCTCCGGGGAGCTGTTTTTT; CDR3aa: CASSLSPSSGELFF
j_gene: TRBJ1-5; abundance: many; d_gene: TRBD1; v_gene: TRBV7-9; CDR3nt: TGTGCCAGCAGCTCCACAGGGGGCAATCAGCCCCAGCATTTT; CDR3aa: CASSSTGGNQPQHF
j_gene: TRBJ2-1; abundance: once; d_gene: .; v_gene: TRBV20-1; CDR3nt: TGCAGTGCTTTAGAAGGTGAGCAGTTCTTC; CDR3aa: CSALEGEQFF
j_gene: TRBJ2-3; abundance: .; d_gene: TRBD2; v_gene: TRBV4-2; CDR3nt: TGTGCCAGCAGCCAGGGGAGCGGGGGGGACACAGATACGCAGTATTTT; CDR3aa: CASSQGSGGDTDTQYF
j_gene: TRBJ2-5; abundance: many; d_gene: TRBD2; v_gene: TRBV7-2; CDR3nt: TGTGCCAGCAGCTTAGCGTCGCTTAGGGCTAGCGGGGGGATCCAAGAGACCCAGTACTTC; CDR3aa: CASSLASLRASGGIQETQYF
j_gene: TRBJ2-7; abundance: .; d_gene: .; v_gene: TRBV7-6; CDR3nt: TGTGCCAGCAGCTTAGCGTCTGGTCAGGGTTGGTACGAGCAGTACTTC; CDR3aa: CASSLASGQGWYEQYF
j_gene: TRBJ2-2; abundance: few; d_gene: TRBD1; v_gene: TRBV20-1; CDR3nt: TGCAGTGCTAGAGATCCTCGGACAGGAACGAACACCGGGGAGCTGTTTTTT; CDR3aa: CSARDPRTGTNTGELFF
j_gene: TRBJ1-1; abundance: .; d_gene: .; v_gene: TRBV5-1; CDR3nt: TGCGCCAGCAGGAGGGCGTCCTCAGCGAACACTGAAGCTTTCTTT; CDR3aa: CASRRASSANTEAFF
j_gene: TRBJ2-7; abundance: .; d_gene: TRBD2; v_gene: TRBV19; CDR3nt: TGTGCCAGTAGTTTCGGACTAGGCTACGAGCAGTACTTC; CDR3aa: CASSFGLGYEQYF
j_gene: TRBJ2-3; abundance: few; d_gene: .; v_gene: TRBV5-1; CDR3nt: TGCGCCAGCAGAGCCAGTGGTAGCACAGATACGCAGTATTTT; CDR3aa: CASRASGSTDTQYF
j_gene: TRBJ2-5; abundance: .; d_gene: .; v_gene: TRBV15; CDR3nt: TGTGCCACCAGCCAGGGTGGACGCCAAGAGACCCAGTACTTC; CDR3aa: CATSQGGRQETQYF
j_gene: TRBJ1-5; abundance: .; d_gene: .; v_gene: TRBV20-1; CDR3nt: TGCAGTGCTAGTTCCTACCTTAATCAGCCCCAGCATTTT; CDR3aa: CSASSYLNQPQHF
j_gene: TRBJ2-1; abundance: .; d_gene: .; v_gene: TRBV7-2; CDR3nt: TGTGCCAGCAGCTTAGCCCTAGCATTTGGCGATGAGCAGTTCTTC; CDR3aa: CASSLALAFGDEQFF
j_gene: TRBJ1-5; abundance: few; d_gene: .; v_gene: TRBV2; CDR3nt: TGTGCCAGCAGTGAAACAGCTAGCAATCAGCCCCAGCATTTT; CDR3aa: CASSETASNQPQHF
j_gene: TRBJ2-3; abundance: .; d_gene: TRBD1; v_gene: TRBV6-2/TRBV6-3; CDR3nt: TGTGCCAGCAGTTACCCCGGCAGGGGGCATGATACGCAGTATTTT; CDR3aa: CASSYPGRGHDTQYF
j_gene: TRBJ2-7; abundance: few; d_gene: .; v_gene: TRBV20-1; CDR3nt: TGCAGTGCTAGTGGCCCGGGTAAAGGGTACGAGCAGTACTTC; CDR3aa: CSASGPGKGYEQYF
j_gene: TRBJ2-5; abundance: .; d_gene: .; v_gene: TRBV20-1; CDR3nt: TGCAGTGCTGGATCGACAGGTCACCTAACTGAAGAGACCCAGTACTTC; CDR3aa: CSAGSTGHLTEETQYF
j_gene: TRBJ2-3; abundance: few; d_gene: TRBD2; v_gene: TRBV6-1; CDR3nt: TGTGCCAGCAGCCCATCCGAAGGAGCGGGAGAGCCGTATTTT; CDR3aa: CASSPSEGAGEPYF
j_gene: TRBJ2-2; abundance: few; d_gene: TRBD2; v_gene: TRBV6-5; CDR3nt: TGTGCCAGCAGTTACTGGTTAGCGGGAATCGGGGAGCTGTTTTTT; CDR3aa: CASSYWLAGIGELFF
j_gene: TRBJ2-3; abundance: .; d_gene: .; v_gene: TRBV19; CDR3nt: TGTGCCAGTAGCAGTGGGAGGTGGCAGTATTTT; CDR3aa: CASSSGRWQYF
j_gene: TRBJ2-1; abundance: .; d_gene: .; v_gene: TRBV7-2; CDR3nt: TGTGCCAGCAGCTTAAGAGCTCGGGGGCCATACAATGAGCAGTTCTTC; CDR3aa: CASSLRARGPYNEQFF
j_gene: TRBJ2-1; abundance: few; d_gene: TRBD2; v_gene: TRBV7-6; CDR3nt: TGTGCCAGCAGCTTCGGGACTACTAGCGCTTACAATGAGCAGTTCTTC; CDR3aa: CASSFGTTSAYNEQFF